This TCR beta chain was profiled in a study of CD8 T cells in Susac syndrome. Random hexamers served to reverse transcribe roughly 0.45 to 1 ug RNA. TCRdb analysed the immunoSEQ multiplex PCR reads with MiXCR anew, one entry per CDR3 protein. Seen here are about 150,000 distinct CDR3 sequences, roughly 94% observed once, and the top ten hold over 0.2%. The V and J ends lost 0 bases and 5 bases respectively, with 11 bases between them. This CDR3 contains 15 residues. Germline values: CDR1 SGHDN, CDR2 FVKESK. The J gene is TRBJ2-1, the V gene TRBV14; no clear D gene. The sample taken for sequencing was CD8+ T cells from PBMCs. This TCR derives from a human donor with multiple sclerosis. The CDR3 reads CASSQEFRTNNEQFF. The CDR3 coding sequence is TGTGCCAGCAGCCAAGAGTTCAGAACAAACAATGAGCAGTTCTTC.